The sequence of this T cell receptor (beta chain) was determined in a study of T cell changes during pregnancy in multiple sclerosis. The CDR3 loop spans 12 amino acids. With 8 bases removed from V and 7 bases from J, the gap between germline ends came to 14 bases. Germline-derived CDR1 and CDR2 are MDHEN and SYDVKM. Generated by immunoSEQ multiplex PCR, the TCRdb table keeps only in-frame clones and is missing some. The table shows around 49,000 clones, with 85% to 95% occurring only once. Sequencing was performed on CD4+ T cells from peripheral blood mononuclear cells, taken after pregnancy. This clonotype was sampled from a female donor in good health, enrolled as a control in a pregnancy study. This chain joins TRBV28 and TRBJ1-2, with D unclear. CDR3 DNA: TGTGCCAGCGTAACCCTGGTCGGTGGCTACACCTTC. Its translation is CASVTLVGGYTF.